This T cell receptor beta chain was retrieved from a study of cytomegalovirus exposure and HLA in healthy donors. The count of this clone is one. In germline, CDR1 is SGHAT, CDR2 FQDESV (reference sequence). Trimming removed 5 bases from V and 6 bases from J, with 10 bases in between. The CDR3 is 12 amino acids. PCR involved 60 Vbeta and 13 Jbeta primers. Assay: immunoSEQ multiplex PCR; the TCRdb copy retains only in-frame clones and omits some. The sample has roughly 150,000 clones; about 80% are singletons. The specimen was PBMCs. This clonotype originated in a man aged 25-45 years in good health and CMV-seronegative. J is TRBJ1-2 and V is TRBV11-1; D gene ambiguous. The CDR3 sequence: CASSNQLNGYTF. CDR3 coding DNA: TGTGCCAGCAGCAACCAACTGAATGGCTACACCTTC.